One and the same sample provided the 32 T cell receptor beta chains below, sequenced in a study of PD-1 blockade in classical Hodgkin lymphoma. Assay: immunoSEQ multiplex PCR; the TCRdb copy retains only in-frame clones and omits some. The sample has 95,000 to 120,000 clones; 89% are singletons. Each patient relapsed following autologous stem cell transplantation, and prior brentuximab vedotin exposure differed. This sample comprised peripheral blood mononuclear cells (PBMCs), obtained before the second cycle of nivolumab. These receptors came from a human donor with classical Hodgkin lymphoma.

CDR3 residues: CASSPSGGGYEQYF. The CDR3 nucleotides are TGTGCCAGCAGCCCTTCAGGGGGGGGTTACGAGCAGTACTTC. The rearrangement joins TRBV11-2 to TRBJ2-7; tentatively, D is TRBD1 or TRBD2 (7 bases each). CDR3 size: 14 residues. Trimming stripped 5 bases from V and 4 bases from J, with 15 bases between. CDR1 SGHAT and CDR2 FQNNGV come from the germline V gene.

The chain carries TRBV28 and TRBJ2-3, with unresolved D. The CDR3 consists of 17 residues. V lost 3 bases, J lost 0 bases, and 16 bases lay in between. The germline V gene has CDR1 MDHEN and CDR2 SYDVKM. The CDR3 is CASSFVYMDRSTDTQYF. The CDR3 bases are TGTGCCAGCAGTTTTGTTTATATGGACCGGAGCACAGATACGCAGTATTTT.

This clone has only a few counts. The rearrangement uses TRBV19 and TRBJ1-2, with D possibly TRBD1 on 6 matching bases. Per the germline V gene, CDR1 is LNHDA and CDR2 is SQIVND (reference sequence). This CDR3 contains 14 residues. V was shortened by 1 base and J by 6 bases, with 12 bases between the two germline ends. Here the CDR3 reads CASSIGGGSDGYTF. DNA for the CDR3: TGTGCCAGTAGTATAGGAGGGGGGAGCGATGGCTACACCTTC.

The chain recombines TRBV4-1 with TRBJ2-7, with D uncertain. Germline CDR1 is MGHRA and CDR2 is YSYEKL. CDR3 length equals 15 residues. Trimming shortened V by 4 bases and J by 0 bases, and 13 bases separated the two germline ends. CDR3 amino acids: CASSLGRLSSYEQYF. Here the CDR3 DNA reads TGCGCCAGCAGCCTAGGCAGACTGAGCTCCTACGAGCAGTACTTC.

J is TRBJ2-7 and V is TRBV4-3; no reliable D call. Trimming stripped 1 base from V and 0 bases from J, with 7 bases between. The CDR3 sequence is 14 residues long. Germline V gene data show CDR1 as LGHNA and CDR2 as YSLEER. The CDR3 nucleotides read TGCGCCAGCAGCCAAGGCGTCGGCTCCTACGAGCAGTACTTC. Translation: CASSQGVGSYEQYF.

This clone was recorded once. The V call is TRBV2, the J call TRBJ1-2, with D unresolved. V was clipped by 7 bases and J by 3 bases, with 9 bases between them. Germline V gives CDR1 SNHLY, CDR2 FYNNEI. This CDR3 spans 12 amino acids. This chain's CDR3 is CASIGIDYGYTF. Here the CDR3 DNA reads TGTGCCAGCATAGGGATTGACTATGGCTACACCTTC.

The chain is built from TRBV7-2 and TRBJ2-7; a weak D match, TRBD1 (6 bases). Between the trimmed V and J ends, which lost 5 bases and 6 bases, there was a span of 17 bases. Germline CDR1 SGHTA, CDR2 FQGNSA. The CDR3 contains 14 residues. CDR3 in DNA: TGTGCCAGCAGCATCGGGGCAGGGGTGCGCGAGCAGTACTTC. Protein sequence: CASSIGAGVREQYF.

This clone has only one observation. CDR3 bases: TGTGCCAGTAGGCTAACAGGGGGACAGCTTCGTGGAAACACCATATATTTT. It translates to CASRLTGGQLRGNTIYF. This chain connects TRBV19 to TRBJ1-3; 8 nucleotides match TRBD1. After removal of 6 bases from V and 3 bases from J, the junction contained 13 bases not matched to a gene. The germline gives CDR1 LNHDA, CDR2 SQIVND (reference sequence). This CDR3 contains 17 residues.

V gene TRBV11-2 combines with J gene TRBJ1-3; D perhaps matches TRBD1 (5 bases). CDR3 length: 18 amino acids. Per germline, CDR1 SGHAT and CDR2 FQNNGV. V was pared by 4 bases and J by 0 bases, with 19 bases between. The CDR3 reads CASSSRGAAQNSGNTIYF. The CDR3 DNA sequence: TGTGCCAGCAGCTCCCGAGGGGCAGCCCAAAACTCTGGAAACACCATATATTTT.

This sequence joins TRBV6-1 and TRBJ2-5, with TRBD2 as a possible D gene (5 bases). Germline lookup yields CDR1 MNHNS and CDR2 SASEGT. There are 15 residues in the CDR3. Trimming pared 0 bases from V and 2 bases from J, leaving 10 bases between. CDR3 in amino acids: CASSEASGFQETQYF. The CDR3 nucleotides are TGTGCCAGCAGTGAAGCGTCGGGGTTTCAAGAGACCCAGTACTTC.

The genes are TRBV10-1 and TRBJ2-7, with TRBD2 identical over 12 bases. Germline assignment: CDR1 WNHNN and CDR2 SYGVQD (reference sequence). CDR3 length equals 16 residues. Germline trimming cut 6 bases from V and 2 bases from J; bases unmatched to any gene: 8. The CDR3 sequence is CASSPGLAGITYEQYF. CDR3 sequence (DNA): TGCGCCAGCAGCCCCGGACTAGCGGGAATTACCTACGAGCAGTACTTC.

This clone has a handful of counts. The chain couples TRBV9 to TRBJ1-4; D possibly corresponds to TRBD1 (5 bases). The V gene lost 4 bases and the J gene lost 2 bases, with 18 bases spanning the gap. Germline V CDR1 and CDR2: SGDLS, YYNGEE. The CDR3 has 17 residues. CDR3 in amino acids: CASSYDSGLLTNEKLFF. In DNA, the CDR3 is TGTGCCAGCAGCTATGACTCAGGGCTGTTGACTAATGAAAAACTGTTTTTT.

This sequence joins TRBV30 and TRBJ1-2; no clear D gene. The V end lost 8 bases, the J end lost 2 bases, and 15 bases lay between the germline ends. The CDR3 sequence is 13 residues long. CDR1 and CDR2 from the germline V gene are GTSNPN and SVGIG (reference sequence). DNA of the CDR3: TGTGCCGGACGGGGTCAAAGGAACTATGGCTACACCTTC. This sequence encodes CAGRGQRNYGYTF.

Details on this clone: As the CDR3 is not closed by the conserved phenylalanine or tryptophan, this likely results from a read error. Because the CDR3's place on the DNA is in doubt, the DNA is left out and the CDR3 is given as listed by TCRdb. V gene TRBV6-5 combines with J gene TRBJ1-2; TRBD1 is taken as the D call from the table, unchecked against the DNA. The germline V gene encodes CDR1 MNHEY and CDR2 SVGAGI. The length of the CDR3 is 12 amino acids, counting both ends. CDR3 sequence reads: CASSERSAGGTL.

The chain has TRBV7-2 and TRBJ2-2; 12 bases are shared with TRBD2. CDR1 SGHTA and CDR2 FQGNSA come from the germline V gene. The V segment lost 2 bases and the J segment 7 bases; nucleotides outside the gene matches: 5. The CDR3 loop spans 16 amino acids. This CDR3 reads CASSLRTSGTFGELFF. The CDR3 DNA is TGTGCCAGCAGCTTACGGACTAGCGGGACCTTCGGGGAGCTGTTTTTT.

This clone was picked up one time. The CDR3 sequence: CASSLVTGGNEQYF. Written as DNA, the CDR3 is TGTGCCAGCAGCTTAGTGACGGGAGGCAACGAGCAGTACTTC. The chain combines TRBV7-9 with TRBJ2-7; TRBD2 aligns across 7 bases. The germline V gene encodes CDR1 SEHNR and CDR2 FQNEAQ (reference sequence). The CDR3 is made up of 14 amino acids. The junction had 5 bases not matched to a gene; V was cut back by 1 base and J by 5 bases.

The genes are TRBV20-1 and TRBJ2-7; possible D gene TRBD2, 5 bases. The CDR3 runs 11 residues. Germline-derived CDR1 and CDR2 are DFQATT and SNEGSKA (reference sequence). The V end was cut by 5 bases, the J end by 3 bases, with 8 bases between. The CDR3 loop is CSAYRDYEQYF. CDR3 DNA sequence: TGCAGTGCTTACCGGGACTACGAGCAGTACTTC.

The V and J genes are TRBV4-3 and TRBJ2-4, with 8 bases that match TRBD1. Germline lookup yields CDR1 LGHNA and CDR2 YSLEER. The J segment lost 7 bases and the V segment lost 4 bases, leaving 15 bases of the junction unmatched. This CDR3 is 17 amino acids long. The CDR3, as DNA: TGCGCCAGCAGCCGAATTGTGACAGGGGATGAGTGGAACATTCAGTACTTC. Translation gives CASSRIVTGDEWNIQYF.

The V gene is TRBV20-1, the J gene TRBJ2-7; the D is unclear. CDR1 and CDR2 (germline): DFQATT, SNEGSKA (reference sequence). The CDR3 runs to 11 residues. Deletions cut 4 bases from V and 2 bases from J, with 6 bases between. The CDR3 DNA reads TGCAGTGCTAATGGGCCCTACGAGCAGTACTTC. It specifies CSANGPYEQYF.

This chain joins TRBV27 and TRBJ2-1; 9 bases match TRBD1. Germline CDR1 and CDR2: MNHEY and SMNVEV (reference sequence). The CDR3 has 14 residues. Trimming took 6 bases from V and 6 from J; bases not matched to a gene: 6. CDR3 region: CASRPGTGRNEQFF. CDR3 nucleotide sequence: TGTGCCAGCAGACCCGGGACAGGGCGCAATGAGCAGTTCTTC.

V is TRBV15 and J is TRBJ2-1; no firm D call. The germline gives CDR1 LNHNV, CDR2 YYDKDF (reference sequence). The CDR3 extends over 13 amino acids. V was cut by 0 bases and J by 12 bases, with 12 bases left in between. In DNA form, the CDR3 reads TGTGCCACCAGCAGAGATCGGCTGGCTCCGCAGTTCTTC. Translated: CATSRDRLAPQFF. Looking up the rest from reference TRBV15 and TRBJ2-1 gives the full variable domain: DAMVIQNPRYQVTQFGKPVTLSCSQTLNHNVMYWYQQKSSQAPKLLFHYYDKDFNNEADTPDNFQSRRPNTSFCFLDIRSPGLGDTAMYLCATSRDRLAPQFFGPGTRLTVL.

This rearrangement joins TRBV7-2 to TRBJ2-2; 8 nucleotides align to TRBD1. From germline, CDR1 is SGHTA and CDR2 FQGNSA. The V segment lost 1 base and the J segment 5 bases; nucleotides outside the gene matches: 3. The CDR3 contains 15 residues. The CDR3 DNA sequence: TGTGCCAGCAGCTTAGGGACAGGGAGGACCGGGGAGCTGTTTTTT. Its translation: CASSLGTGRTGELFF.

J is TRBJ2-7 and V is TRBV28, with 9 bases identical to TRBD1. The CDR3 extends over 14 amino acids. With V trimmed by 6 bases and J by 4 bases, 7 bases remained unmatched. In germline, CDR1 is MDHEN, CDR2 SYDVKM. DNA for the CDR3: TGTGCCAGCAGCACCGGGACAGGGCGATACGAGCAGTACTTC. Its translation: CASSTGTGRYEQYF.

The chain couples TRBV11-3 to TRBJ1-2; 7 bases are a match to TRBD1. Trimming removed 2 bases from V and 4 bases from J; junction bases left unmatched: 7. The CDR3 is made up of 15 amino acids. In germline, CDR1 is SGHNT, CDR2 YENEEA. The CDR3 nucleotides are TGTGCCAGCAGCTTACGGGACAGCGTCCTCTATGGCTACACCTTC. Translating gives CASSLRDSVLYGYTF.

CDR3 sequence: CASSSQVANEKLFF. CDR3 coding DNA: TGTGCCAGCTCATCACAGGTGGCTAATGAAAAACTGTTTTTT. V is TRBV18 and J is TRBJ1-4; TRBD1 is a possible D gene (5 bases). The V end was cut by 5 bases, the J end by 3 bases, with 10 bases between. The CDR3 totals 14 residues. CDR1 is KGHSH and CDR2 is LQKENI in the germline V gene.

The chain employs TRBV14 and TRBJ1-1, with D uncertain. Trimming cost V 1 base and J 8 bases, with 8 bases left between them. CDR1 and CDR2 from the germline V gene are SGHDN and FVKESK. This CDR3 comprises 12 residues. The DNA of the CDR3 is TGTGCCAGCAGCCAAGTCTGGTGGGAAGCTTTCTTT. Its protein is CASSQVWWEAFF.

The chain links TRBV19 to TRBJ2-7; 7 positions agree with TRBD1. Per the germline V gene, CDR1 is LNHDA and CDR2 is SQIVND (reference sequence). The CDR3 spans 14 residues. V lost 6 bases to trimming and J lost 6 bases; unmatched junction nucleotides: 11. CDR3 region: CASRDPGQSSEQYF. The CDR3 coding sequence is TGTGCCAGTAGGGACCCGGGACAGTCGTCCGAGCAGTACTTC.

The chain is built from TRBV4-2 and TRBJ1-2, with TRBD1 as a possible D gene (6 bases). This CDR3 comprises 14 residues. V was shortened by 4 bases and J by 7 bases, with 16 bases between the two germline ends. CDR1 is LGHNA, CDR2 YNFKEQ, per germline. This CDR3 is CASSLTGTNIGYTF. The CDR3 DNA reads TGTGCCAGCAGCCTCACAGGGACAAATATTGGCTACACCTTC.

This chain joins TRBV7-2 and TRBJ1-1, with D hard to call. V lost 6 bases and J lost 2, with 10 bases in between. The CDR3 consists of 13 residues. CDR1 and CDR2 (germline): SGHTA, FQGNSA. CDR3 sequence (DNA): TGTGCCAGCAGTGCGGGCCAAAACACTGAAGCTTTCTTT. Encoded protein: CASSAGQNTEAFF.

V gene TRBV4-1 combines with J gene TRBJ2-7; 11 bases agree with TRBD1. The V and J ends lost 1 base and 4 bases, in that order; junction bases with no gene match: 6. This CDR3 is built from 16 residues. Germline loops: CDR1 MGHRA, CDR2 YSYEKL. The DNA for the CDR3 is TGCGCCAGCAGCCAAGGCACGGGGGACAGGGGGTACGAGCAGTACTTC. This translates into CASSQGTGDRGYEQYF.

This sequence joins TRBV19 and TRBJ2-7, with D possibly TRBD2 on 6 matching bases. The V gene lost 3 bases and the J gene lost 0 bases, with 9 bases spanning the gap. Per the germline V gene, CDR1 is LNHDA and CDR2 is SQIVND (reference sequence). The CDR3 is 14 residues long. CDR3 sequence: CASSMSGSSYEQYF. Here the CDR3 DNA reads TGTGCCAGTAGTATGTCCGGGAGCTCCTACGAGCAGTACTTC.

The CDR3 region has the DNA TGTGCCAGCTCACCCGGGACTACTCCGAGCACAGATACGCAGTATTTT. Translated, it gives CASSPGTTPSTDTQYF. The chain couples TRBV18 to TRBJ2-3; 7 positions match TRBD2. Germline V gene sequence: CDR1 KGHSH, CDR2 LQKENI. V was clipped by 3 bases and J by 0 bases; unmatched bases: 6. The CDR3 extends over 16 amino acids.